The sequence of this TCR beta chain was determined in a study of shared clonotypes between healthy human individuals. Study in general: CD4 naive and CD4 memory each took three plates per donor, while CD8 naive took two and CD8 memory one.

Generated by immunoSEQ multiplex PCR, the TCRdb table keeps only in-frame clones and is missing some. The table lists some 360,000 clones, roughly 70% of them singletons. The germline CDR1 and CDR2 sequences are LNHDA and SQIVND (reference sequence). The CDR3 consists of 15 residues. The germline V and J ends were trimmed by 0 bases and 5 bases, with 11 bases remaining between them. Overall study results and limits: Sampling involved blood alone; tissue repertoires likely differ.

This clone was recorded at least ten times. Antigen specificity is unknown. Specimen: memory CD4+ T cells sorted from blood. Subset described: CD45RA-negative fraction. The chain employs TRBV19 and TRBJ1-5; no definite D call. The receptor was derived from a man between 25 and 39 years old in good health. This CDR3 reads CASSIDPRRYQPQHF. The CDR3 bases are TGTGCCAGTAGTATAGATCCTCGGAGGTATCAGCCCCAGCATTTT.